This T cell receptor (beta chain) was observed in a study of vaccination and CD4 T cells after COVID-19. Looking at the study overall: Post-COVID samples had a sampling time that fell a median around 100 days after diagnosis (range 35 to 161).

Treatment given: roughly nine-day PBMC culture with coronavirus spike peptide pools or control peptides (ViraFEST assay). During the years 2011-2018, before the COVID-19 pandemic, the unexposed donor's CD4+ T cells were collected. ViraFEST relied on peptide pools to expand antigen-specific T cells; the TCRs were sequenced afterward. The Oncomine TCR Beta short-read assay sequenced DNA from cultured CD4+ T cells. Cultures of CD4+ T cells served as the source for extracting genomic DNA. TCRdb analysed the PCR reads with MiXCR anew, one entry per CDR3 protein. This sample has 6,000 to 9,000 distinct CDR3 sequences, with roughly 30% found just once. On this clonotype: Its target is unknown.

Study conclusions and caveats: Looking at convalescent patients, a median around 84% of reactive clones were present only post-vaccination.

Germline values: CDR1 LNHDA, CDR2 SQIVND (reference sequence). V gave up 6 bases and J gave up 2 bases, with 20 bases separating them. This CDR3 has 16 residues. The chain couples TRBV19 to TRBJ2-7; tentative D call: TRBD2 (6 bases). What was sequenced was CD4+ T cells from blood, cultured in vitro. This sequence was found in a human donor in good health. CDR3 loop: CASSYRGGNSAYEQYF. The CDR3 bases are TGTGCCAGTAGCTACCGCGGAGGGAACAGCGCCTACGAGCAGTACTTC. Full variable domain (outside the CDR3, taken from reference TRBV19 and TRBJ2-7): DGGITQSPKYLFRKEGQNVTLSCEQNLNHDAMYWYRQDPGQGLRLIYYSQIVNDFQKGDIAEGYSVSREKKESFPLTVTSAQKNPTAFYLCASSYRGGNSAYEQYFGPGTRLTVT.